Following are 9 T cell receptor beta chains from one sample sequenced in a study of cytomegalovirus exposure and HLA in healthy donors. A multiplex PCR was run with 60 Vbeta primers and 13 Jbeta primers. The table came from immunoSEQ multiplex PCR; TCRdb's copy has only in-frame clones and leaves some out. The data show roughly 200,000 clones, over 65% seen once. The sequenced material came from PBMCs. These TCRs come from a man between 40 and 49 years old in good health and CMV-seropositive.

J is TRBJ2-3 and V is TRBV4-1; 7 positions match TRBD2. Germline CDR1 is MGHRA and CDR2 is YSYEKL. With V trimmed by 2 bases and J by 2 bases, 7 bases remained unmatched. This CDR3 is 16 amino acids long. The CDR3 loop is CASSQTSSGFTDTQYF. In DNA form, the CDR3 reads TGCGCCAGCAGCCAAACTTCTAGCGGATTCACAGATACGCAGTATTTT.

V usage is TRBV7-8 and J usage is TRBJ2-3; D gene unclear. V was cut by 2 bases and J by 2 bases, with 8 bases left in between. Germline assignment: CDR1 SGHVS and CDR2 FQNEAQ. The CDR3 sequence is 14 residues long. The CDR3 here is CASSLITPTDTQYF. The CDR3, as DNA: TGTGCCAGCAGCTTAATTACACCCACAGATACGCAGTATTTT.

The chain has TRBV5-4 and TRBJ2-7; 7 bases are shared with TRBD1. V lost 2 bases to trimming and J lost 0 bases; unmatched junction nucleotides: 5. CDR1 and CDR2 (germline): SGHNT, YYREEE (reference sequence). The CDR3 contains 15 residues. This chain's CDR3 is CASSLKTGSSYEQYF. CDR3 sequence (DNA): TGTGCCAGCAGCTTAAAGACAGGGAGCTCCTACGAGCAGTACTTC.

J is TRBJ1-1 and V is TRBV7-9, with D tentatively TRBD1 (6 bases). Germline V gives CDR1 SEHNR, CDR2 FQNEAQ (reference sequence). The ends were cut back, 5 bases at V and 7 bases at J, with 8 bases in the middle. This CDR3 region has 11 residues. The DNA for the CDR3 is TGTGCCAGCAGCAAGGACAGTGAAGCTTTCTTT. It translates to CASSKDSEAFF.

The chain has TRBV2 and TRBJ2-1; 10 nucleotides line up with TRBD1. In germline, CDR1 is SNHLY, CDR2 FYNNEI. With 7 bases clipped from V and 7 bases from J, the junction kept 4 bases outside the gene matches. The CDR3 sequence is 13 residues long. The CDR3 sequence is CASKGQGINEQFF. The CDR3 coding sequence is TGTGCCAGCAAGGGACAGGGGATTAATGAGCAGTTCTTC. Together with reference TRBV2 and TRBJ2-1, the CDR3 gives the full variable domain: EPEVTQTPSHQVTQMGQEVILRCVPISNHLYFYWYRQILGQKVEFLVSFYNNEISEKSEIFDDQFSVERPDGSNFTLKIRSTKLEDSAMYFCASKGQGINEQFFGPGTRLTVL.

This clone has a handful of counts. This CDR3 is also generated by other DNA sequences in the sample. The rearrangement joins TRBV19 to TRBJ2-1; TRBD2 matches at 7 bases. CDR1 LNHDA and CDR2 SQIVND come from the germline V gene (reference sequence). J was trimmed by 4 bases and V by 0 bases; bases with no gene match: 6. The CDR3 spans 16 residues. The CDR3 reads CASSIETGGGYNEQFF. CDR3 DNA sequence: TGTGCCAGTAGTATAGAGACGGGAGGTGGGTACAATGAGCAGTTCTTC.

The V gene is TRBV7-9, the J gene TRBJ2-5; D is possibly TRBD2 (5 bases). Germline loops: CDR1 SEHNR, CDR2 FQNEAQ (reference sequence). Trimming cost V 10 bases and J 1 base, with 16 bases left between them. The length of the CDR3 is 14 residues. CDR3 nucleotides: TGTGCCATCCGACCGAGGGCGGTCCAAGAGACCCAGTACTTC. It translates to CAIRPRAVQETQYF.

This rearrangement joins TRBV5-1 to TRBJ1-5, with D uncertain. Trimming left V 0 bases short and J 6 bases short, with 7 bases between. The CDR3 totals 13 residues. CDR1 is SGHRS and CDR2 is YFSETQ in the germline V gene. CDR3 region: CASSLGAGQPQHF. The CDR3, as DNA: TGCGCCAGCAGCTTGGGTGCGGGTCAGCCCCAGCATTTT. The whole variable domain, filled in from reference TRBV5-1 and TRBJ1-5, reads KAGVTQTPRYLIKTRGQQVTLSCSPISGHRSVSWYQQTPGQGLQFLFEYFSETQRNKGNFPGRFSGRQFSNSRSEMNVSTLELGDSALYLCASSLGAGQPQHFGDGTRLSIL.

The count of this clone is one. The rearrangement joins TRBV10-3 to TRBJ1-5, with D possibly matching TRBD1 (6 bases). Germline V gives CDR1 ENHRY, CDR2 SYGVKD. The CDR3 is made up of 13 amino acids. V was clipped by 7 bases and J by 9 bases, with 16 bases between them. This CDR3 reads CAIKRDTSGPQHF. CDR3 nucleotide sequence: TGTGCCATCAAAAGGGACACTTCTGGGCCCCAGCATTTT.